Sequencing of this T cell receptor beta chain was carried out in a study of CD8 T cells in ankylosing spondylitis. Study outcomes and limitations: Clones linked to disease were reported to show significant enrichment in matched ankylosing spondylitis synovial fluid. Disease-linked clones had a CD8+ phenotype and relatively low frequency in peripheral blood.

CDR3 length: 15 residues. TCRdb processed the 5' RACE reads anew with MiXCR; each CDR3 protein has one entry. Of 150,000 to 200,000 distinct CDR3 sequences listed, roughly 10% were seen once; the top ten hold about 14%. There are a few counts of this clonotype. Its antigen is still unknown. A junction end diverges from the germline sequence, so it may reflect a read error. This TCR came from a female donor with ankylosing spondylitis or in good health (not recorded which). The V and J genes are TRBV12-3 or TRBV12-4 and TRBJ1-5; D possibly corresponds to TRBD1 (6 bases). The sequenced sample consisted of blood, either unsorted or a sorted T cell fraction (not recorded which). The CDR3 DNA reads as TGTGCCAGCACCTTGACAGGTCGGGACAATCACCCCCAGCATTTT. This sequence encodes CASTLTGRDNHPQHF.